This T cell receptor beta chain was obtained from a study of CXCR3-negative and CXCR3-positive naive CD8 T cells. By phenotype, naive CD8+ T cells were CD45RO-CCR7+CD27+CD95-. The study's findings and limits: Naive cells with CXCR3 showed TRB CDR3s that were more hydrophobic than those in CXCR3-negative naive cells.

This CDR3 region has 14 residues. Per germline, CDR1 LNHDA and CDR2 SQIVND (reference sequence). As concerns this clonotype: Its cognate antigen is unknown.

Researchers prepared the TRB cDNA libraries using 5' RACE with UMI labels. TCRdb re-called the 5' RACE reads and catalogs CDR3 proteins one per entry, DNA excluded. The repertoire table contains about 150,000 distinct CDR3 sequences. The chain uses TRBV19 and TRBJ2-7; no DNA is available, so the TRBD1 call from TCRdb remains unchecked. The sequencing input was naive CXCR3+ CD8+ T cells from blood. Indicated subset: CD45RO-CCR7+CD27+CD95- naive CD8+ T cells expressing CXCR3 (TNR3+). The source is a human donor in good health. Some clones in this sample may be carry-over from other donors' samples. CDR3 loop: CASRENRESYEQYF.